This note documents a single T cell receptor (beta chain) sequence. Clones were sequenced by immunoSEQ multiplex PCR, and TCRdb holds only the in-frame ones, with some missing. The data show some 43,000 clones, with 60% to 85% seen just once and 3.5% to 4.5% held by the top ten. The rectum was sampled with one to two pinch biopsies at colonoscopy. The source of the sample is a study of pediatric ulcerative colitis. CDR3 size: 12 residues. CDR1 GTSNPN and CDR2 SVGIG come from the germline V gene (reference sequence). Trimming pared 3 bases from V and 7 bases from J, leaving 10 bases between. V gene TRBV30 combines with J gene TRBJ1-3; D unresolved. The clonotype was recovered from a girl between 5 and 17 years old with moderate ulcerative colitis. The sample comprised gut tissue. CDR3 amino acids: CAWRLSRNTIYF. CDR3 DNA sequence: TGTGCCTGGAGGCTCAGTCGGAACACCATATATTTT. Full variable domain (missing parts from reference TRBV30 and TRBJ1-3): SQTIHQWPATLVQPVGSPLSLECTVEGTSNPNLYWYRQAAGRGLQLLFYSVGIGQISSEVPQNLSASRPQDRQFILSSKKLLLSDSGFYLCAWRLSRNTIYFGEGSWLTVV.